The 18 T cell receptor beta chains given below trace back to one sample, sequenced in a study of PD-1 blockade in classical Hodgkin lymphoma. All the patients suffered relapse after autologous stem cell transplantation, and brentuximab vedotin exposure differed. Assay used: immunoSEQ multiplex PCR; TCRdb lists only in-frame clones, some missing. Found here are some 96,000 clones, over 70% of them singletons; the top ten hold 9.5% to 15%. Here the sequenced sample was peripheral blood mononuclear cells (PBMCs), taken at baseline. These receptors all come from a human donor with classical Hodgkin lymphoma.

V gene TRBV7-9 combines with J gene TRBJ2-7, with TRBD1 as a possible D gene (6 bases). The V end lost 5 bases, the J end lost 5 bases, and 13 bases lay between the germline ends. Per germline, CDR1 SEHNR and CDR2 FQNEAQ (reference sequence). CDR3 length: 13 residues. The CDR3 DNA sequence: TGTGCCAGCAGCCCCCGGGACATAAACGAGCAGTACTTC. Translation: CASSPRDINEQYF.

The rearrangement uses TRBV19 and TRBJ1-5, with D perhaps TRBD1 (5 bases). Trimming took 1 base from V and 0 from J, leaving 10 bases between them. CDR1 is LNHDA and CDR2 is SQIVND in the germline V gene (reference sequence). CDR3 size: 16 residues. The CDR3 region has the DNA TGTGCCAGTAGTATAGGGGACCTGTATAGCAATCAGCCCCAGCATTTT. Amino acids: CASSIGDLYSNQPQHF.

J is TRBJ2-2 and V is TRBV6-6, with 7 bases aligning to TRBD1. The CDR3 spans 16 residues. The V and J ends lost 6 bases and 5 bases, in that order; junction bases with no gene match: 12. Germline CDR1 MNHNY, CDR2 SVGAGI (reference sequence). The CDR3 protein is CASSPPGTVNTGELFF. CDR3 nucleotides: TGTGCCAGCAGCCCCCCCGGGACAGTCAATACCGGGGAGCTGTTTTTT.

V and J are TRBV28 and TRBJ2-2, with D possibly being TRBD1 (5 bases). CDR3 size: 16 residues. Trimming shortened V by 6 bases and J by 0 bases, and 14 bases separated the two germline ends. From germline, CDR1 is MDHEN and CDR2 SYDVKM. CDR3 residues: CASSRWTIANTGELFF. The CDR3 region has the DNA TGTGCCAGCAGCCGCTGGACAATCGCGAACACCGGGGAGCTGTTTTTT.

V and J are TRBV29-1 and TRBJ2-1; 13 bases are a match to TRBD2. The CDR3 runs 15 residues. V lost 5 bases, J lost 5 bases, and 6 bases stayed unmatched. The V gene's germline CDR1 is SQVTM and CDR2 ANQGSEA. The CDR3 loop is CSVPGLAGTDNEQFF. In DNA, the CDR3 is TGCAGCGTTCCGGGACTAGCGGGGACCGACAATGAGCAGTTCTTC.

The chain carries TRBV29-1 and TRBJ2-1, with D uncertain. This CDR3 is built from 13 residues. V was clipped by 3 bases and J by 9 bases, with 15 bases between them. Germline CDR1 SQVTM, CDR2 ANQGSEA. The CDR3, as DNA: TGCAGCGTTGACTCCGGAGCTTCTCGTGAGCAGTTCTTC. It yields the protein CSVDSGASREQFF.

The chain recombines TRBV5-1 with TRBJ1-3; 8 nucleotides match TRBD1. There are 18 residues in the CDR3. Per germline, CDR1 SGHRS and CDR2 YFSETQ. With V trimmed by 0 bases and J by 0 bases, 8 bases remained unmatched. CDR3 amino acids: CASSLGDRGPLSGNTIYF. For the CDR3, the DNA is TGCGCCAGCAGCTTGGGAGACAGGGGCCCTCTCTCTGGAAACACCATATATTTT.

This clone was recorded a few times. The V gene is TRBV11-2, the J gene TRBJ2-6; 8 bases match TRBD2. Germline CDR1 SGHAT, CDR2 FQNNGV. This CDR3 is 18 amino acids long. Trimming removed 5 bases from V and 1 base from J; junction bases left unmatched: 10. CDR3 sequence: CASSPVGGASSGANVLTF. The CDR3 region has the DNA TGTGCCAGCAGCCCAGTCGGGGGGGCGTCGTCTGGGGCCAACGTCCTGACTTTC.

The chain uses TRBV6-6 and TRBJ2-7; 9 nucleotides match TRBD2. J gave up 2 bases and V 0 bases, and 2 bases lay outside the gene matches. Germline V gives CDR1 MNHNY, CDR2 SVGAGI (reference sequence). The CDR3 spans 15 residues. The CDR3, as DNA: TGTGCCAGCAGTTACTCGACTAGCGGACCCTACGAGCAGTACTTC. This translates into CASSYSTSGPYEQYF.

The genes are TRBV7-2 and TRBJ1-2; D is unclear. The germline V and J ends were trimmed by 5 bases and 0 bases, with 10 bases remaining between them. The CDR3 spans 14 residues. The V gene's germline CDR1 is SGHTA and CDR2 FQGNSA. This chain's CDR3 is CASSPAGANYGYTF. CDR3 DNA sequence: TGTGCCAGCAGCCCGGCCGGAGCTAACTATGGCTACACCTTC.

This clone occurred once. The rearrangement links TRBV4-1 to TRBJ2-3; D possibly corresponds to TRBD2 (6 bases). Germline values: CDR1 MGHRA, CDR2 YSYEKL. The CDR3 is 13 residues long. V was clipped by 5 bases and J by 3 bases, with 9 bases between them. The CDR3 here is CASSGGYTDTQYF. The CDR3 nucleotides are TGCGCCAGCAGCGGGGGGTATACAGATACGCAGTATTTT.

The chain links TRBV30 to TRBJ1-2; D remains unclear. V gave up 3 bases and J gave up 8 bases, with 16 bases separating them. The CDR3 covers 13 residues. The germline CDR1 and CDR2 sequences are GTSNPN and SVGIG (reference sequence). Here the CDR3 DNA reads TGTGCCTGGAGCCCGCTGGGTGTAGGCGGCTACACCTTC. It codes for CAWSPLGVGGYTF.

The CDR3: CASSRGQGNTEAFF. CDR3 nucleotide sequence: TGTGCCAGCTCTCGGGGACAGGGGAACACTGAAGCTTTCTTT. V gene TRBV18 combines with J gene TRBJ1-1; 9 bases fit TRBD1. The CDR3 length is 14 residues. Trimming cost V 6 bases and J 1 base; bases outside gene matches: 3. Germline values: CDR1 KGHSH, CDR2 LQKENI.

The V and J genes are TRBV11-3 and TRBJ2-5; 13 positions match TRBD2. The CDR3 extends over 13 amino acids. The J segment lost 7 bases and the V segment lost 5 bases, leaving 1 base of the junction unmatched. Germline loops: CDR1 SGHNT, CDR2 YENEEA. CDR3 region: CASSRTSGGTQYF. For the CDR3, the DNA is TGTGCCAGCAGCCGGACTAGCGGGGGGACCCAGTACTTC.

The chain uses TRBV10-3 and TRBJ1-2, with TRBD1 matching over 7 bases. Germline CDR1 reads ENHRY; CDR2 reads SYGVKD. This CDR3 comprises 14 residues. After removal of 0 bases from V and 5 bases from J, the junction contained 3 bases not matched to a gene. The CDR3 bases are TGTGCCATCAGTGAGTCGACAGGGACATATGGCTACACCTTC. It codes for CAISESTGTYGYTF.

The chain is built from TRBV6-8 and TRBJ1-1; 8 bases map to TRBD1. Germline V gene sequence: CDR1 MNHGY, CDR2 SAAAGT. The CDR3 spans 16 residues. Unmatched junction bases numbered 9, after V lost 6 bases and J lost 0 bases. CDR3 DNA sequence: TGTGCCAGCAGAAAAGGGGACAGGCGGATGAACACTGAAGCTTTCTTT. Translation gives CASRKGDRRMNTEAFF.

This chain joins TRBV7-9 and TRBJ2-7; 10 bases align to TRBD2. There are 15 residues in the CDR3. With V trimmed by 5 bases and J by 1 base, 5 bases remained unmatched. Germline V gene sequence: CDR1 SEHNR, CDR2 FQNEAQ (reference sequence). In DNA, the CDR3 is TGTGCCAGCAGCCCCACTAGCGGGGCATCCTACGAGCAGTACTTC. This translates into CASSPTSGASYEQYF.

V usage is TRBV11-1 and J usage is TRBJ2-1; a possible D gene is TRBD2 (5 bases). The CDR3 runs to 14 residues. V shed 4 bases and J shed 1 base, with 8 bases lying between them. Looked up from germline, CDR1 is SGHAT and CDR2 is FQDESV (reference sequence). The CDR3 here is CASSWRGSYNEQFF. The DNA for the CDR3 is TGTGCCAGCAGCTGGCGCGGGTCCTACAATGAGCAGTTCTTC.